Sequencing of this T cell receptor (beta chain) was carried out in a study of T cells in Graves' hyperthyroidism and ophthalmopathy. Across the whole study: Peripheral blood samples were taken at initial diagnosis, prior to any treatment.

At least ten counts were recorded for this clonotype. Germline loops: CDR1 SGHAT, CDR2 FQNNGV. V was pared by 1 base and J by 7 bases, with 11 bases between. The CDR3 is 13 residues long. Amplified regions were TCR beta CDR3 sequences from RNA transcripts. The HTBI primer set served for first-round RT-PCR of the TCR CDR3. MiXCR, applied by TCRdb to the multiplex PCR reads, yields one record per CDR3 protein. The top ten clones hold about a quarter of a sample with around 350,000 distinct CDR3 sequences, around 16% of them seen once. J is TRBJ2-7 and V is TRBV11-2; D ambiguous. The TCR comes from a woman aged 18-29 years with Graves' hyperthyroidism that later progressed to Graves' ophthalmopathy. Sequenced material: blood. The CDR3 region has the DNA TGTGCCAGCAGCTTAGCGCCCAGAGTAGAGCAGTACTTC. Its protein is CASSLAPRVEQYF.